Listed here are 13 T cell receptor beta chains from one sample, sequenced in a study of blood T cell repertoires in COVID-19. Assay: immunoSEQ multiplex PCR; the TCRdb copy retains only in-frame clones and omits some. This table has around 68,000 clones, roughly four fifths appearing once. The sequencing sample was made of peripheral blood. These receptors originate from a human donor in a cohort sampled during active COVID-19.

The V call is TRBV11-2, the J call TRBJ2-4; D uncertain. CDR1 and CDR2 from the germline V gene are SGHAT and FQNNGV. CDR3 size: 15 residues. V was clipped by 5 bases and J by 2 bases, with 13 bases between them. CDR3 DNA sequence: TGTGCCAGCAGCCAGCTTGCAGGTACCAAAAACATTCAGTACTTC. Translation: CASSQLAGTKNIQYF.

The J gene is TRBJ2-7, the V gene TRBV3-1 (or the pseudogene TRBV3-2); 8 bases fit TRBD2. V was pared by 7 bases and J by 2 bases, with 7 bases of the junction left unmatched. Germline-derived CDR1 and CDR2 are LGHDT and YNNKEL (reference sequence). The CDR3 has 14 amino acids. In nucleotides, the CDR3 is TGTGCCAGCACCCCCGGGGGGGTTCCCTACGAGCAGTACTTC. Its protein is CASTPGGVPYEQYF.

The gene calls are TRBV7-2 and TRBJ2-7, with D tentatively TRBD1 (6 bases). Germline V CDR1 and CDR2: SGHTA, FQGNSA. Trimming took off 5 bases at V and 5 bases at J, with 13 bases between the two ends. The CDR3 sequence is 13 residues long. The CDR3 DNA sequence: TGTGCCAGCAGCAATTACAGGGACCACGAGCAGTACTTC. Protein sequence: CASSNYRDHEQYF.

The J gene is TRBJ2-1, the V gene TRBV19; 8 bases line up with TRBD2. The CDR3 has 18 amino acids. The V and J ends lost 2 bases and 2 bases, in that order; junction bases with no gene match: 11. Per germline, CDR1 LNHDA and CDR2 SQIVND (reference sequence). As DNA, the CDR3 is TGTGCCAGTAGTATAAAGGGGCGGGGGGCCGTCGCCTACAATGAGCAGTTCTTC. Translated, it gives CASSIKGRGAVAYNEQFF. Using reference TRBV19 and TRBJ2-1 for the parts outside the CDR3, the full variable domain is DGGITQSPKYLFRKEGQNVTLSCEQNLNHDAMYWYRQDPGQGLRLIYYSQIVNDFQKGDIAEGYSVSREKKESFPLTVTSAQKNPTAFYLCASSIKGRGAVAYNEQFFGPGTRLTVL.

This clone was counted only a few times. This chain uses TRBV10-3 with TRBJ1-1; D is ambiguous. The CDR3 consists of 15 residues. Germline V gene data show CDR1 as ENHRY and CDR2 as SYGVKD. The germline V and J ends were trimmed by 2 bases and 1 base, with 11 bases remaining between them. Here the CDR3 DNA reads TGTGCCATCAGTGAGCCCGGGAGTTCGAACACTGAAGCTTTCTTT. Amino acids: CAISEPGSSNTEAFF.

The J gene is TRBJ2-7, the V gene TRBV5-6; 8 bases align to TRBD2. V shed 3 bases, J shed 3 bases, and the junction held 11 bases outside the gene matches. This CDR3 contains 16 residues. The germline V gene has CDR1 SGHDT and CDR2 YYEEEE. This CDR3 is CASSSIAGPTRYEQYF. DNA of the CDR3: TGTGCCAGCAGCTCCATAGCGGGGCCGACGCGCTACGAGCAGTACTTC.

The chain is built from TRBV12-3 or TRBV12-4 and TRBJ1-1, with D tentatively TRBD1 (6 bases). Trimming took off 8 bases at V and 6 bases at J, with 13 bases between the two ends. This CDR3 has 12 amino acids. CDR3 sequence: CASSGVGAEAFF. In DNA, the CDR3 is TGTGCCAGCTCAGGGGTAGGGGCTGAAGCTTTCTTT.

V and J are TRBV19 and TRBJ1-5; 9 nucleotides align to TRBD1. The CDR3 runs 15 residues. After removal of 7 bases from V and 3 bases from J, the junction contained 7 bases not matched to a gene. CDR1 is LNHDA, CDR2 SQIVND, per germline (reference sequence). DNA for the CDR3: TGTGCCAGTACCCCCGGGACAGGGTACAATCAGCCCCAGCATTTT. It codes for CASTPGTGYNQPQHF. The full variable domain, completed using reference TRBV19 and TRBJ1-5, is DGGITQSPKYLFRKEGQNVTLSCEQNLNHDAMYWYRQDPGQGLRLIYYSQIVNDFQKGDIAEGYSVSREKKESFPLTVTSAQKNPTAFYLCASTPGTGYNQPQHFGDGTRLSIL.

The rearrangement joins TRBV29-1 to TRBJ2-1, with D perhaps matching TRBD2 (6 bases). Trimming cost V 3 bases and J 3 bases, with 15 bases left between them. The germline gives CDR1 SQVTM, CDR2 ANQGSEA. The CDR3 totals 15 residues. The CDR3 sequence is CSVDGGGAGYNEQFF. CDR3 coding DNA: TGCAGCGTTGATGGAGGAGGGGCGGGCTACAATGAGCAGTTCTTC.

V usage is TRBV6-6 and J usage is TRBJ2-5, with TRBD2 matching over 10 bases. CDR1 is MNHNY and CDR2 is SVGAGI in the germline V gene (reference sequence). Losses at the gene ends were 7 bases for V and 2 bases for J; bases not matched to a gene: 4. The CDR3 is 14 amino acids. The CDR3 here is CASKLLAGQETQYF. In DNA, the CDR3 is TGTGCCAGCAAATTACTAGCGGGGCAAGAGACCCAGTACTTC.

This clone was observed a handful of times. V is TRBV5-1 and J is TRBJ1-4; D is unclear. This CDR3 is 16 amino acids long. Germline V lookup: CDR1 SGHRS, CDR2 YFSETQ. V was shortened by 0 bases and J by 8 bases, with 17 bases between the two germline ends. This chain's CDR3 is CASSLAPPEEREKLFF. In nucleotides, the CDR3 is TGCGCCAGCAGCTTGGCGCCTCCGGAGGAGAGAGAAAAACTGTTTTTT.

This rearrangement joins TRBV12-3 or TRBV12-4 to TRBJ2-7; no definite D call. V was pared by 3 bases and J by 7 bases, with 10 bases between. This CDR3 is built from 12 residues. CDR3 in DNA: TGTGCCAGCAGTTTCTCAGGTAATGAGCAGTACGTC. Translation: CASSFSGNEQYV.

This sequence joins TRBV19 and TRBJ2-2; 11 bases are shared with TRBD2. The CDR3 is made up of 13 amino acids. Germline loops: CDR1 LNHDA, CDR2 SQIVND (reference sequence). V was pared by 10 bases and J by 6 bases, with 4 bases of the junction left unmatched. The CDR3 DNA reads TGTGCCACCATGGGACTAGCGGCCGGGGAGCTGTTTTTT. Amino acids: CATMGLAAGELFF.